This TCR beta chain was sequenced for a study of cytomegalovirus exposure and HLA in healthy donors. Germline loops: CDR1 SEHNR, CDR2 FQNEAQ (reference sequence). This CDR3 contains 15 residues. V lost 1 base, J lost 3 bases, and 9 bases lay in between. The PCR ran on 60 Vbeta and 13 Jbeta primers. Data came from immunoSEQ multiplex PCR; TCRdb stores just in-frame clones and leaves some out. The sample lists about 160,000 clones; roughly 80% were seen once. Study conclusions and caveats: Researchers had no immune exposure information except CMV serostatus available.

Details on this clone: The antigen is not known.

This chain connects TRBV7-9 to TRBJ2-2; D call uncertain. The sequenced sample consisted of PBMCs. The origin of this receptor is a man under 40 in good health and CMV-seronegative. DNA for the CDR3: TGTGCCAGCAGCTTAGAAACAGCCTACACCGGGGAGCTGTTTTTT. Encoded protein: CASSLETAYTGELFF.